These 23 T cell receptor beta chains share one sample of origin, sequenced in a study of OX40 agonist ivuxolimab in advanced cancers. Repertoires were generated with immunoSEQ multiplex PCR, while TCRdb's copy carries only in-frame clones and drops some. The sample contains approximately 41,000 clones, just under 90% of which appear only once. This specimen was CD4+ or CD8+ T cells sorted from blood, taken in a trial of the OX40 agonist ivuxolimab. The receptors stem from an adult with an advanced solid tumor such as melanoma, head and neck, liver or kidney cancer.

The chain recombines TRBV7-9 with TRBJ1-1; no clear D. The CDR3 is 14 amino acids. V was cut by 3 bases and J by 0 bases, with 8 bases left in between. Per the germline V gene, CDR1 is SEHNR and CDR2 is FQNEAQ (reference sequence). The CDR3: CASSFVGLNTEAFF. CDR3 in DNA: TGTGCCAGCAGCTTCGTCGGATTGAACACTGAAGCTTTCTTT. Combining the CDR3 with reference TRBV7-9 and TRBJ1-1 gives the whole variable domain DTGVSQNPRHKITKRGQNVTFRCDPISEHNRLYWYRQTLGQGPEFLTYFQNEAQLEKSRLLSDRFSAERPKGSFSTLEIQRTEQGDSAMYLCASSFVGLNTEAFFGQGTRLTVV.

CDR3 residues: CASSSSLAGEERFF. As DNA, the CDR3 is TGTGCCAGCAGCTCTTCACTAGCGGGGGAGGAGCGATTCTTC. The V call is TRBV7-3, the J call TRBJ2-1, with 11 bases that match TRBD2. The CDR3 is 14 residues long. The germline V gene encodes CDR1 SGHTA and CDR2 FQGTGA. V lost 4 bases, J lost 16 bases, and 12 bases stayed unmatched. The variable domain in full, with the rest retrieved from reference TRBV7-3 and TRBJ2-1, is GAGVSQTPSNKVTEKGKYVELRCDPISGHTALYWYRQSLGQGPEFLIYFQGTGAADDSGLPNDRFFAVRPEGSVSTLKIQRTERGDSAVYLCASSSSLAGEERFFGPGTRLTVL.

The table lists this clone with a few counts. The DNA of the CDR3 is TGTGCCAGTAGTATTGTACCAGGGTTGGTCGCCGGGGAGCTGTTTTTT. It codes for CASSIVPGLVAGELFF. The chain uses TRBV19 and TRBJ2-2, with D possibly being TRBD1 (5 bases). The CDR3 sequence is 16 residues long. V was cut by 3 bases and J by 6 bases, with 17 bases left in between. The V gene's germline CDR1 is LNHDA and CDR2 SQIVND (reference sequence).

The CDR3 DNA reads TGTGCCAGCAGATTGACAGGGGGCCCAACTAATGAAAAACTGTTTTTT. Its translation: CASRLTGGPTNEKLFF. The V and J genes are TRBV25-1 and TRBJ1-4; 10 bases are a match to TRBD1. The CDR3 totals 16 residues. V lost 6 bases and J lost 0; bases outside the gene matches: 4. Germline lookup yields CDR1 MGHDK and CDR2 SYGVNS.

The chain is built from TRBV28 and TRBJ1-2; D ambiguous. Deletions cut 5 bases from V and 9 bases from J, with 16 bases between. The germline V gene encodes CDR1 MDHEN and CDR2 SYDVKM. The CDR3 contains 13 residues. CDR3 bases: TGTGCCAGCAGTATTGAGGCAGAGACGAGCTACACCTTC. It is translated as CASSIEAETSYTF.

V usage is TRBV28 and J usage is TRBJ2-7; a weak D match, TRBD2 (7 bases). V was shortened by 4 bases and J by 2 bases, with 15 bases between the two germline ends. The CDR3 spans 15 residues. CDR1 and CDR2 (germline): MDHEN, SYDVKM. CDR3 residues: CASSSQGGGAYEQYF. For the CDR3, the DNA is TGTGCCAGCAGTTCCCAGGGAGGGGGGGCCTACGAGCAGTACTTC.

This chain links TRBV7-3 with TRBJ1-1; possible D gene TRBD1, 5 bases. Trimming stripped 6 bases from V and 1 base from J, with 9 bases between. The CDR3 consists of 13 residues. The V gene's germline CDR1 is SGHTA and CDR2 FQGTGA. CDR3 amino acids: CASSRQPNTEAFF. CDR3 DNA sequence: TGTGCCAGCAGTCGACAGCCGAACACTGAAGCTTTCTTT.

The chain joins TRBV21-1 to TRBJ2-4; the table's TRBD2 call for D was not verified on the DNA. TRBV21-1 represents a pseudogene. This CDR3 comprises 13 residues. CDR3 DNA: TGTGCCAGCAGCTCCGTAACTTACGACATTCAGTACTTC. Translating it yields CASSSVTYDIQYF.

The chain has TRBV5-1 and TRBJ2-2; 7 nucleotides align to TRBD2. With V trimmed by 0 bases and J by 4 bases, 15 bases remained unmatched. The CDR3 runs 19 residues. Per germline, CDR1 SGHRS and CDR2 YFSETQ. CDR3 DNA: TGCGCCAGCAGCTTGGGGGCTAGCGGTAGTGGGGCCGGCACCGGGGAGCTGTTTTTT. It translates to CASSLGASGSGAGTGELFF.

This chain connects TRBV5-1 to TRBJ2-3; D is possibly TRBD1 or TRBD2 (5 bases each). There are 16 residues in the CDR3. The germline gives CDR1 SGHRS, CDR2 YFSETQ. Deletions cut 3 bases from V and 6 bases from J, with 20 bases between. CDR3 region: CASSSSRDPTSDTQYF. Written as DNA, the CDR3 is TGCGCCAGCAGCTCTTCTCGGGACCCTACATCTGATACGCAGTATTTT. Combining the CDR3 with reference TRBV5-1 and TRBJ2-3 gives the whole variable domain KAGVTQTPRYLIKTRGQQVTLSCSPISGHRSVSWYQQTPGQGLQFLFEYFSETQRNKGNFPGRFSGRQFSNSRSEMNVSTLELGDSALYLCASSSSRDPTSDTQYFGPGTRLTVL.

The V and J genes are TRBV7-9 and TRBJ1-1; TRBD1 agrees at 8 bases. V was clipped by 5 bases and J by 4 bases; unmatched bases: 9. The CDR3 has 15 residues. CDR1 SEHNR and CDR2 FQNEAQ come from the germline V gene (reference sequence). CDR3 DNA sequence: TGTGCCAGCAGCACAAGGACAGGGTTGAGCACTGAAGCTTTCTTT. It yields the protein CASSTRTGLSTEAFF.

This chain links TRBV2 with TRBJ1-2; 7 nucleotides align to TRBD1. The CDR3 extends over 14 amino acids. CDR1 is SNHLY and CDR2 is FYNNEI in the germline V gene. The junction had 10 bases not matched to a gene; V was cut back by 7 bases and J by 5 bases. For the CDR3, the DNA is TGTGCCAGCAAAGACAGGGAGCTGTGGTATGGCTACACCTTC. Protein product: CASKDRELWYGYTF.

The chain employs TRBV23-1 and TRBJ2-5; perhaps TRBD2 as D (7 bases). TRBV23-1 is flagged as an ORF with uncertain function. This CDR3 has 15 amino acids. V shed 3 bases and J shed 2 bases, with 13 bases lying between them. CDR3 in amino acids: CASSQGGGLQETQYF. The CDR3, as DNA: TGCGCCAGCAGTCAGGGGGGGGGCCTACAAGAGACCCAGTACTTC.

The V and J genes are TRBV6-5 and TRBJ1-1, with unresolved D. The CDR3 spans 15 residues. Per the germline V gene, CDR1 is MNHEY and CDR2 is SVGAGI. The V gene lost 4 bases and the J gene lost 0 bases, with 12 bases spanning the gap. This CDR3 reads CASSFSRNMNTEAFF. CDR3 nucleotide sequence: TGTGCCAGCAGTTTCAGCAGGAACATGAACACTGAAGCTTTCTTT.

The chain couples TRBV7-2 to TRBJ1-4; the D gene is possibly TRBD1 (6 bases). The CDR3 is 15 amino acids. From germline, CDR1 is SGHTA and CDR2 FQGNSA. V was trimmed by 5 bases and J by 3 bases, leaving 13 bases between them. DNA for the CDR3: TGTGCCAGCAGCCGCGACAGGACTGCTAATGAAAAACTGTTTTTT. Its protein is CASSRDRTANEKLFF.

The gene calls are TRBV19 and TRBJ2-3, with 14 bases that match TRBD2. The V gene's germline CDR1 is LNHDA and CDR2 SQIVND (reference sequence). This CDR3 spans 18 amino acids. The V segment lost 4 bases and the J segment 4 bases; nucleotides outside the gene matches: 10. In DNA, the CDR3 is TGTGCCAGTAGTACGGGCTCGACTAGCGGGGGGGCGGCAGATACGCAGTATTTT. Protein: CASSTGSTSGGAADTQYF. Combining the CDR3 with reference TRBV19 and TRBJ2-3 gives the whole variable domain DGGITQSPKYLFRKEGQNVTLSCEQNLNHDAMYWYRQDPGQGLRLIYYSQIVNDFQKGDIAEGYSVSREKKESFPLTVTSAQKNPTAFYLCASSTGSTSGGAADTQYFGPGTRLTVL.

This chain connects TRBV18 to TRBJ2-2, with D hard to call. The germline CDR1 and CDR2 sequences are KGHSH and LQKENI. The V and J ends lost 3 bases and 2 bases respectively, with 13 bases between them. The CDR3 totals 16 residues. CDR3 nucleotides: TGTGCCAGCTCACCCGGGCCGGAATTTAACACCGGGGAGCTGTTTTTT. Translation: CASSPGPEFNTGELFF. The complete variable domain, with remaining parts taken from reference TRBV18 and TRBJ2-2, reads NAGVMQNPRHLVRRRGQEARLRCSPMKGHSHVYWYRQLPEEGLKFMVYLQKENIIDESGMPKERFSAEFPKEGPSILRIQQVVRGDSAAYFCASSPGPEFNTGELFFGEGSRLTVL.

This clone was seen a single time. The chain is built from TRBV19 and TRBJ2-3; 10 bases are a match to TRBD2. The CDR3 length is 19 residues. V dropped 10 bases and J dropped 4; count of bases not matched to a gene: 23. Germline values: CDR1 LNHDA, CDR2 SQIVND (reference sequence). CDR3 sequence (DNA): TGTGCCACAACCCGATCTAGCGGGAGCTCATCTTTCCGTCCAGATACGCAGTATTTT. Protein product: CATTRSSGSSSFRPDTQYF.

This chain links TRBV10-1 with TRBJ1-1, with D tentatively TRBD1 (6 bases). The germline V gene encodes CDR1 WNHNN and CDR2 SYGVQD (reference sequence). This CDR3 region has 13 residues. V gave up 8 bases and J gave up 1 base, with 11 bases separating them. This chain's CDR3 is CASAGHPNTEAFF. The CDR3 DNA reads as TGCGCCAGCGCGGGACATCCGAACACTGAAGCTTTCTTT.

The chain employs TRBV18 and TRBJ2-4, with 8 bases fitting TRBD1. The V segment lost 3 bases and the J segment 9 bases; nucleotides outside the gene matches: 7. There are 14 residues in the CDR3. Germline V gene sequence: CDR1 KGHSH, CDR2 LQKENI. The CDR3 DNA sequence: TGTGCCAGCTCACCCACGGACAGGGCGGTCATTCAGTACTTC. It codes for CASSPTDRAVIQYF.

CDR3 in DNA: TGTGCCAGCAGCTTGTCGGGGGTGGGTAATCAGCCCCAGCATTTT. Its translation is CASSLSGVGNQPQHF. The chain couples TRBV5-5 to TRBJ1-5; D is perhaps TRBD1 (5 bases). Trimming removed 1 base at V and 4 bases at J, with 12 bases between. This CDR3 has 15 amino acids. From germline, CDR1 is SGHKS and CDR2 YYEKEE (reference sequence).

CDR3 region: CASSLGQVVEQYF. DNA for the CDR3: TGTGCCAGCAGTCTGGGACAGGTGGTGGAGCAGTACTTC. The chain employs TRBV7-6 and TRBJ2-7; 8 bases match TRBD1. Germline V gives CDR1 SGHVS, CDR2 FNYEAQ. The CDR3 sequence is 13 residues long. V was pared by 6 bases and J by 7 bases, with 8 bases of the junction left unmatched.

The chain is built from TRBV28 and TRBJ1-5; D unclear. V was shortened by 7 bases and J by 6 bases, with 19 bases between the two germline ends. CDR1 is MDHEN, CDR2 SYDVKM, per germline. This CDR3 has 15 amino acids. CDR3 sequence (DNA): TGTGCCAGCACCTCGACACCGGGAACCGGTCAGCCCCAGCATTTT. This translates into CASTSTPGTGQPQHF.